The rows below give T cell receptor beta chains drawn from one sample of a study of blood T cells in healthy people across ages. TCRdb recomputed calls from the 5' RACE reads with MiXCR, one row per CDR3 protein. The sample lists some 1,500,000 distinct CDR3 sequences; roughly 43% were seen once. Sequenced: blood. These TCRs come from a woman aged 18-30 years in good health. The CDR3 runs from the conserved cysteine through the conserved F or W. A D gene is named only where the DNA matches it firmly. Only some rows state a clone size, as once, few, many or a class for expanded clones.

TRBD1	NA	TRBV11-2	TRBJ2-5	TGTGCCAGCAGACCGCGGACAGGTCCAGAGACCCAGTACTTC	CASRPRTGPETQYF
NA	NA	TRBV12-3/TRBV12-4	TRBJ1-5	TGTGCCAGCAGTTTAACCAGGGGTCTCAATCAGCCCCAGCATTTT	CASSLTRGLNQPQHF
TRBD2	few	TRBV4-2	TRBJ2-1	TGTGCCAGCATCGCATCGGCTAGCGGGCCGAATGAGCAGTTCTTC	CASIASASGPNEQFF
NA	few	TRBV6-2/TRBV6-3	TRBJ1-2	TGTGCCAGCAGAGAGACAGCGAGAGGGGGCTATGGCTACACCTTC	CASRETARGGYGYTF
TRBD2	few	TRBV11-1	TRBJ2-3	TGTGCCAGCAGCCCCCTAGCGGGATTGGGAGATACGCAGTATTTT	CASSPLAGLGDTQYF
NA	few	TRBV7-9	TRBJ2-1	TGTGCCAGCAGGTTCACGGGGGACGATGAGCAGTTCTTC	CASRFTGDDEQFF
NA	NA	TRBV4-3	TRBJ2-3	TGCGCCAGCAGCCAAGAACCTAACAGATACACAGATACGCAGTATTTT	CASSQEPNRYTDTQYF
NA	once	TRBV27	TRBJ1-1	TGTGCCAGCAGCGTAGGACAATCTGGCACTGAAGCTTTCTTT	CASSVGQSGTEAFF
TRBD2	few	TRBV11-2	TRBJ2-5	TGTGCCAGCAGCTTAGTGCGGGGGGGCAGGGAGCAGTACTTC	CASSLVRGGREQYF
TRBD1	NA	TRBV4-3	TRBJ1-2	TGCGCCAGCAGCCAAGAGGGACAGGGTTCCTATGGCTACACCTTC	CASSQEGQGSYGYTF
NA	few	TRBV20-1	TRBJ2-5	TGCAGTGCTTCCGGGACACTAGAGACCCAGTACTTC	CSASGTLETQYF
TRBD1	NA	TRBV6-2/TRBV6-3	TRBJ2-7	TGTGCCAGCAGCCCCTGGGACAGGGGGGTCAACGAGCAGTACTTC	CASSPWDRGVNEQYF
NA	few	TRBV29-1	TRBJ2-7	TGCAGCGTTGCCCGGGACATATTCCTCTACGAGCAGTACTTC	CSVARDIFLYEQYF
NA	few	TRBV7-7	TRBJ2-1	TGTGCTAGCAGCTTAGGTGGCTGGATCGGGAATGAGCAGTTCTTC	CASSLGGWIGNEQFF
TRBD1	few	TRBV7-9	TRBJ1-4	TGTGCCAGCAGCTCGGTCGGACAGGCGAGGAATGAAAAACTGTTTTTT	CASSSVGQARNEKLFF
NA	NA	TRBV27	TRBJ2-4	TGTGCCAGCAGTTCGACAGGTTTTCTAGCCAAAAACATTCAGTACTTC	CASSSTGFLAKNIQYF
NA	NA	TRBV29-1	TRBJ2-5	TGCAGCGACCCATTGGTAGGGACACAAGAGACCCAGTACTTC	CSDPLVGTQETQYF
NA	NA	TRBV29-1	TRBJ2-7	TGCAGCGTCGCGATCGACGGGGGAGCCAACGAGCAGTACTTC	CSVAIDGGANEQYF
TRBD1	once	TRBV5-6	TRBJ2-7	TGTGCCAGCAGCTTGGCCCATCCTGACAGGGACGGTGACTACGAGCAGTACTTC	CASSLAHPDRDGDYEQYF
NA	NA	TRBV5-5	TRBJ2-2	TGTGCCAGCAGCAGAGGGACGGCCGGGGAGCTGTTTTTT	CASSRGTAGELFF
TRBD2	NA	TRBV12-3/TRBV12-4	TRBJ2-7	TGTGCCAGCAGTTCGGGGACTAGCTCCTACAATGAGCAGTACTTC	CASSSGTSSYNEQYF
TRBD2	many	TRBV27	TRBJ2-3	TGTGCCAGCAGTTTTAGCGGGGTTAGCACAGATACGCAGTATTTT	CASSFSGVSTDTQYF
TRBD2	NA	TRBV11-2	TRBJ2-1	TGTGCCAGCAGCCCCCACTGGAGGGAGGGCCCCAATGAGCAGTTCTTC	CASSPHWREGPNEQFF
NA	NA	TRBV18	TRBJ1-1	TGTGCCAGCTCACCCGGGACACCAAGGAACACTGAAGCTTTCTTT	CASSPGTPRNTEAFF
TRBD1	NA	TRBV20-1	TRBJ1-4	TGCAGTGCTAGAGATTTACGGACAGGGACGGATGAAAAACTGTTTTTT	CSARDLRTGTDEKLFF
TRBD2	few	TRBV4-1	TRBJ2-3	TGCGCCAGCACCCAGCCGGGGGGGACAGATACGCAGTATTTT	CASTQPGGTDTQYF
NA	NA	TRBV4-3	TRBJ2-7	TGCGCCCGCTCCTCTGTAGGCGAGCAGTACTTC	CARSSVGEQYF
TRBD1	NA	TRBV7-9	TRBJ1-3	TGTGCCAGCAGCGGGACAGGGGCTGGAAACACCATATATTTT	CASSGTGAGNTIYF
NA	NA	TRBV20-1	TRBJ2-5	TGCAGTGCTAGAGGCCTTTGGACGGTTCAAGAGACCCAGTACTTC	CSARGLWTVQETQYF
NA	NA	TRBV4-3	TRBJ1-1	TGCGCCAGCAGCCAAGATGGGGGGGTCACTGAAGCTTTCTTT	CASSQDGGVTEAFF
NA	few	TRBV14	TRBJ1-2	TGTGCCAGCAGCCAAGATTTTATGGGCAGTAACTATGGCTACACCTTC	CASSQDFMGSNYGYTF
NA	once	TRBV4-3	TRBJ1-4	TGCGCCAGCAGCTTCGGGTCGCATGCAACTAATGAAAAACTGTTTTTT	CASSFGSHATNEKLFF
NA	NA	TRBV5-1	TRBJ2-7	TGCGCCAGCAGCTTGAGGGTCCCCTCTCCCTACGAGCAGTACTTC	CASSLRVPSPYEQYF
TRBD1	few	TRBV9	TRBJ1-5	TGTGCCAGCAGCGTAGGGACAGGGAGTCAGCCCCAGCATTTT	CASSVGTGSQPQHF
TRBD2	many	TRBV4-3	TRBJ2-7	TGCGCCAGCAGCCAAGGGACTAGTGGCCCCTACGAGCAGTACTTC	CASSQGTSGPYEQYF
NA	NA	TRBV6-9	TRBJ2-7	TGTGCCCTCCCCGGGGGGCTCAAAGGGAATGAGCAGTACTTC	CALPGGLKGNEQYF
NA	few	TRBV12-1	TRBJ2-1	TGTGCCAGCAGCTTAAAACCCTCGGGCGAAAGGGACAATGAGCAGTTCTTC	CASSLKPSGERDNEQFF
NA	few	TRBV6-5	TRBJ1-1	TGTGCCAGCAGTTACTTCAATGAAGCTTTCTTT	CASSYFNEAFF
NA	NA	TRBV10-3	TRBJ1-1	TGTGCCACCGGCCGGAACACTGAAGCTTTCTTT	CATGRNTEAFF
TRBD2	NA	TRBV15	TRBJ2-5	TGTGCCACCAGCGGTAGCGGGGGAAATGAGCAGTACTTC	CATSGSGGNEQYF
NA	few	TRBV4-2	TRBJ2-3	TGTGCCAGCAGCCAAGATTCCCTGGGGCAGAACACAGATACGCAGTATTTT	CASSQDSLGQNTDTQYF
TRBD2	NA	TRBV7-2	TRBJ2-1	TGTGCCAGCAGCCAGGGACGAGCGGGGGTCAATGAGCAGTTCTTC	CASSQGRAGVNEQFF
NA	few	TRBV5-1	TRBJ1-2	TGCGCCAGCAGCTTGGCCATTGGAGCTCAGTACTATGGCTACACCTTC	CASSLAIGAQYYGYTF
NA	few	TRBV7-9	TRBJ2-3	TGTGCCAGCAGGGGCCCGGGGGATACGCAGTATTTT	CASRGPGDTQYF
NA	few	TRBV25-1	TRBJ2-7	TGTGCCAGCAGTGAATTCGACAGATACGAGCAGTACTTC	CASSEFDRYEQYF
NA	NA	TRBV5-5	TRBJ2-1	TGTGCCAGCAGCCAGTTACTAGGTGGGGCCAATGAGCAGTTCTTC	CASSQLLGGANEQFF
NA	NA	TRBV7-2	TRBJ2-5	TGTGCCAGCAGCTTAGGGGATCTCTACAATGAGCAGTACTTC	CASSLGDLYNEQYF
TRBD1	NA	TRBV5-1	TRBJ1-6	TGCGCCAGCAGCTTGGATCGGACAGGGCAGTCACCCCTCCACTTT	CASSLDRTGQSPLHF
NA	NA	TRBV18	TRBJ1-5	TGTGCCAGCTCACTCCAGGGTTGGGGTAGCAATCAGCCCCAGCATTTT	CASSLQGWGSNQPQHF
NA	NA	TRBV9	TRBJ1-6	TGTGCCAGCAGCAAGCGGGCGCTTAATTCACCCCTCTACTTT	CASSKRALNSPLYF
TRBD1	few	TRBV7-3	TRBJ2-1	TGTGCCAGCAGCCTCTCACTCGGACAGGGCCATTACAATGAGCAGTTCTTC	CASSLSLGQGHYNEQFF
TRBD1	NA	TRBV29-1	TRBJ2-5	TGCAGCGCAGGACAGGGTCGAGAGACCCAGTACTTC	CSAGQGRETQYF
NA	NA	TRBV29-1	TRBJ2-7	TGCAGCGTACGCACCCGACGAGGTCCCTACAATGAGCAGTACTTC	CSVRTRRGPYNEQYF